This section outlines one T cell receptor beta chain sequence together with its context. Only in-frame clones appear in the TCRdb table, and some are missing; sequencing was by immunoSEQ multiplex PCR. This sample has about 130,000 clones, with 80% to 95% found just once. The sample belongs to a study of control samples from healthy donors and cancer patients. The CDR3 length is 17 residues. Looked up from germline, CDR1 is SGHRS and CDR2 is YFSETQ. The V gene lost 4 bases and the J gene lost 4 bases, with 21 bases spanning the gap. The receptor comes from a man between 18 and 29 years old in good health. This rearrangement joins TRBV5-1 to TRBJ2-1, with a possible D match to TRBD2 (6 bases). Input material: blood. In nucleotides, the CDR3 is TGCGCCAGCAGCCCCGGGTTAGCGGCGCCTATATACAATGAGCAGTTCTTC. This codes for CASSPGLAAPIYNEQFF.